This T cell receptor (beta chain) was identified during a study of cytomegalovirus exposure and HLA in healthy donors. Study-wide background: Out of 150 million to 200 million T cells, an earlier analysis found 117 million unique TCR beta sequences in total.

Points on this clone: What it recognizes is unknown.

The PCR employed 60 Vbeta primers together with 13 Jbeta primers. The repertoire was sequenced with immunoSEQ multiplex PCR; TCRdb's copy has only in-frame clones and lacks some. The sample lists under 300,000 clones, about nine tenths occurring once. Study results and caveats: According to a later analysis, donors in an Asian-associated ancestry cluster reportedly had fewer N-insertions than the roughly 670-donor mean. Within an earlier analysis, most TCR beta V segments proved productive either about 87% or about 30% of the time. It was reported that TCR beta sequences correctly inferred the HLA-A and HLA-B alleles for most subjects.

The length of the CDR3 is 13 residues. Germline lookup yields CDR1 MDHEN and CDR2 SYDVKM. With V trimmed by 5 bases and J by 3 bases, 2 bases remained unmatched. The V and J genes are TRBV28 and TRBJ2-3; TRBD1 aligns across 7 bases. The sequenced sample was PBMCs. The TCR sequence derives from a man in his forties or fifties in good health and CMV-seropositive. CDR3 region: CASSGDRTDTQYF. The CDR3, as DNA: TGTGCCAGCAGTGGGGACAGAACAGATACGCAGTATTTT.